Below, 27 T cell receptor beta chains from the same sample are listed, as sequenced in a study of T cell repertoires in breast cancer. A second nested PCR with blocking oligonucleotides suppressed unpaired genes. TCRdb independently ran MiXCR on the emulsion pairing reads; one entry per CDR3 protein. The sample lists 95 to 140 distinct CDR3 sequences; more than 40% were seen once. Paired alpha-beta TCRs of CD8+ T cells were analyzed by expanded emulsion RT-PCR. The material sequenced was CD8+ T cells. The receptors were sampled from a pool of human donors with breast cancer or a healthy control (not recorded which).

Only a few counts were recorded for this clonotype. The junction and the germline gene differ at one end; a read error may be behind it. This rearrangement joins TRBV6-1 to TRBJ2-1; D is possibly TRBD2 (5 bases). Germline values: CDR1 MNHNS, CDR2 SASEGT. This CDR3 contains 15 residues. The CDR3 loop reads CAGSSRTHTYNEQFF. CDR3 sequence (DNA): TGTGCCGGCAGCTCTCGGACTCACACCTACAATGAGCAGTTCTTC.

This clonotype is deemed medium-sized. The V call is TRBV5-1, the J call TRBJ2-3, with D possibly matching TRBD1 (6 bases). Germline CDR1 SGHRS, CDR2 YFSETQ. V was trimmed by 9 bases and J by 5 bases, leaving 13 bases between them. The CDR3 is 12 amino acids. The CDR3 here is CATSGELDTQYF. Here the CDR3 DNA reads TGCGCCACCTCAGGGGAGTTAGATACGCAGTATTTT.

The chain couples TRBV7-6 to TRBJ2-1; the D gene is possibly TRBD2 (6 bases). The CDR3 extends over 14 amino acids. Germline V gene lookup returns CDR1 SGHVS and CDR2 FNYEAQ. The V end lost 4 bases, the J end lost 8 bases, and 15 bases lay between the germline ends. The CDR3 reads CASSSEGQRDEQFF. In DNA, the CDR3 is TGTGCCAGCAGCTCGGAGGGCCAGCGTGATGAGCAGTTCTTC. The full variable domain, in which reference TRBV7-6 and TRBJ2-1 provide the parts outside the CDR3, is GAGVSQSPRYKVTKRGQDVALRCDPISGHVSLYWYRQALGQGPEFLTYFNYEAQQDKSGLPNDRFSAERPEGSISTLTIQRTEQRDSAMYRCASSSEGQRDEQFFGPGTRLTVL.

By share of the sample, this clonotype is large. V is TRBV28 and J is TRBJ1-5; D remains unclear. The CDR3 has 13 amino acids. The germline gives CDR1 MDHEN, CDR2 SYDVKM. V lost 3 bases and J 4 bases, leaving 7 bases between the germline ends. The CDR3 DNA reads as TGTGCCAGCAGTTTGCAGAATAATCAGCCCCAGCATTTT. Its translation is CASSLQNNQPQHF.

By sample share, this clonotype is hyperexpanded. V usage is TRBV7-2 and J usage is TRBJ2-3; no reliable D call. The V end lost 5 bases, the J end lost 2 bases, and 2 bases lay between the germline ends. CDR3 length: 11 amino acids. Germline-derived CDR1 and CDR2 are SGHTA and FQGNSA. Here the CDR3 reads CASSLTDTQYF. The CDR3 DNA sequence: TGTGCCAGCAGCCTCACAGATACGCAGTATTTT.

This clonotype appeared a few times. This sequence joins TRBV19 and TRBJ2-2; D is tentatively TRBD1 or TRBD2 (5 bases each). The CDR3 is 15 residues long. The V end was cut by 6 bases, the J end by 7 bases, with 18 bases between. Germline assignment: CDR1 LNHDA and CDR2 SQIVND (reference sequence). CDR3 region: CASRTRGPPDGELFF. The DNA for the CDR3 is TGTGCCAGTAGAACTCGGGGACCCCCGGACGGGGAGCTGTTTTTT.

Points on this clonotype: Here the CDR3 omits its conserved ending phenylalanine or tryptophan, so a read error is the likely source. The chain couples TRBV7-2 to TRBJ1-2, with a weak D call TRBD1 (5 bases). CDR1 and CDR2 (germline): SGHTA, FQGNSA. The length of the CDR3 is 15 residues. Here the CDR3 reads CASSLAGGANYGYTI. The CDR3 region has the DNA TGTGCCAGCAGCTTAGCGGGGGGAGCTAACTACGGCTACACCATC.

This clonotype was seen many times. A single base separates this from a much larger clone, so it may be a read error. The chain combines TRBV19 with TRBJ2-3; D gene uncertain. This CDR3 has 14 residues. Per germline, CDR1 LNHDA and CDR2 SQIVND (reference sequence). In DNA form, the CDR3 reads TGTGCCAGTAGTATAGGATACAGCACAGATGCGCAGTATTTT. Translated: CASSIGYSTDAQYF.

This clonotype has more than one count but fewer than ten. The chain links TRBV7-6 to TRBJ2-3; 7 positions agree with TRBD1. J was trimmed by 2 bases and V by 5 bases; bases with no gene match: 10. Germline CDR1 and CDR2: SGHVS and FNYEAQ. CDR3 length: 16 amino acids. CDR3 nucleotides: TGTGCCAGCAGCCGAAGAACAGGGGCGCCCACAGATACGCAGTATTTT. Amino acid sequence: CASSRRTGAPTDTQYF.

CDR3 protein: CEGSAQTDNEKLFF. CDR3 in DNA: TGTGAAGGAAGCGCCCAGACGGATAATGAAAAACTGTTTTTT. J is TRBJ1-4 and V is TRBV7-6; no definite D call. Germline V gene lookup returns CDR1 SGHVS and CDR2 FNYEAQ. The length of the CDR3 is 14 residues.

This clonotype was seen ten or more times. J is TRBJ2-5 and V is TRBV7-6; perhaps TRBD2 as D (5 bases). This CDR3 is built from 14 residues. V was clipped by 5 bases and J by 1 base, with 11 bases between them. In germline, CDR1 is SGHVS, CDR2 FNYEAQ. The CDR3 spells CASSLSGVQETQYF. The CDR3 bases are TGTGCCAGCAGCCTGTCCGGGGTCCAAGAGACCCAGTACTTC.

V usage is TRBV6-1 and J usage is TRBJ2-1, with D possibly TRBD2 on 5 matching bases. The CDR3 totals 15 residues. From germline, CDR1 is MNHNS and CDR2 SASEGT. CDR3 sequence reads: CERSARTHSYNEQFF. The CDR3 DNA follows: TGTGAAAGAAGCGCTCGGACTCACTCCTACAATGAGCAGTTCTTC.

By sample fraction, this clonotype is medium-sized (0.01 to 0.1%). The V gene is TRBV6-6, the J gene TRBJ1-2; D is unresolved. Germline assignment: CDR1 MNHNY and CDR2 SVGAGI (reference sequence). Trimming cost V 6 bases and J 0 bases, with 5 bases left between them. The length of the CDR3 is 12 residues. The CDR3 nucleotides are TGTGCCAGCAGCCGCGCTAACTATGGCTACACCTTC. Protein: CASSRANYGYTF.

The rearrangement uses TRBV6-1 and TRBJ2-1, with D possibly being TRBD2 (5 bases). The CDR3 covers 14 residues. The V end was cut by 7 bases, the J end by 14 bases, with 24 bases between. Germline V gene data show CDR1 as MNHNS and CDR2 as SASEGT. The CDR3 nucleotides are TGTGCCAGCAACGGGCGGACTCTCTACTACAATGAGTTCTTC. Its translation: CASNGRTLYYNEFF.

This chain uses TRBV6-1 with TRBJ2-7; TRBD1 agrees at 8 bases. J lost 4 bases, V lost 7 bases, and 9 bases had no gene match. Germline V gene lookup returns CDR1 MNHNS and CDR2 SASEGT. The CDR3 spans 14 residues. CDR3 amino acids: CASNPDRARYEQYF. The CDR3 nucleotides are TGTGCCAGCAATCCGGACAGGGCTCGGTACGAGCAGTACTTC.

This clonotype was seen once. One end of the junction fails to match germline, which may point to a read error. J is TRBJ1-2 and V is TRBV7-3, with D tentatively TRBD1 (6 bases). The CDR3 runs 13 residues. Germline V gene data show CDR1 as SGHTA and CDR2 as FQGTGA. The CDR3 region has the DNA TGTGCCAGCAGCTTAAACGGGGGCTATGGCCACCCCTTC. Translating gives CASSLNGGYGHPF.

Ten or more counts support this clonotype. The rearrangement uses TRBV6-1 and TRBJ2-1, with 8 positions matching TRBD2. Per the germline V gene, CDR1 is MNHNS and CDR2 is SASEGT. V was clipped by 7 bases and J by 5 bases; unmatched bases: 7. This CDR3 is built from 14 residues. CDR3 protein: CASTGRATNNEQFF. CDR3 DNA: TGTGCCAGCACCGGGAGGGCCACTAACAATGAGCAGTTCTTC.

This clonotype was observed a few times. The final CDR3 position lacks the conserved phenylalanine or tryptophan, pointing to a likely read error. J is TRBJ2-1 and V is TRBV6-6; TRBD2 matches 8 bases. Germline CDR1 reads MNHNY; CDR2 reads SVGAGI (reference sequence). The CDR3 runs 14 residues. DNA of the CDR3: TGTGAAAGAAACGGGAGGGCCATTAACAATGAGCAGTTCTTA. It specifies CERNGRAINNEQFL.

This clonotype occurred many times. This may stem from a read error, because a much larger clone lies one nucleotide away. V and J are TRBV19 and TRBJ2-3; D remains unclear. The CDR3 is made up of 14 amino acids. The germline V gene has CDR1 LNHDA and CDR2 SQIVND (reference sequence). CDR3 sequence: CASSIGYSIDTQYF. In DNA, the CDR3 is TGTGCCAGTAGTATAGGATACAGCATAGATACGCAGTATTTT.

Remarks on this clonotype: The junction shows a germline mismatch at one end, possibly a read error. V and J are TRBV6-8 and TRBJ2-1; 8 bases map to TRBD2. The germline gives CDR1 MNHGY, CDR2 SAAAGT. CDR3 length: 14 amino acids. The CDR3 loop reads CASTGGAINNEQSF. The CDR3 nucleotides are TGTGCCAGCACCGGGGGGGCTATTAACAATGAGCAGTCCTTC.

This clonotype was counted ten times or more. The chain employs TRBV6-1 and TRBJ2-1, with a possible D match to TRBD2 (5 bases). The CDR3 runs 15 residues. Germline V gene sequence: CDR1 MNHNS, CDR2 SASEGT. Deletions cut 6 bases from V and 0 bases from J, with 12 bases between. The CDR3 bases are TGTGCCAGCAGCGACCGGACTCACTCCTACAATGAGCAGTTCTTC. Amino acid sequence: CASSDRTHSYNEQFF.

The genes are TRBV6-6 and TRBJ2-7; tentatively, D is TRBD2 (6 bases). This CDR3 spans 12 amino acids. V was clipped by 7 bases and J by 0 bases, with 7 bases between them. Germline CDR1 MNHNY, CDR2 SVGAGI (reference sequence). For the CDR3, the DNA is TGTGCCAGCAACGGGAGCTCCTACGAGCAGTACTTC. Translating it yields CASNGSSYEQYF.

With regard to this clonotype: One end of the junction varies from germline; a read error may be responsible. This chain connects TRBV6-6 to TRBJ2-1; 7 nucleotides match TRBD2. The length of the CDR3 is 14 residues. Per germline, CDR1 MNHNY and CDR2 SVGAGI (reference sequence). The CDR3 DNA reads TGTGCCAGCAAAGGGAGGGCCATTAACAAGGAGCAGTGCTTC. Encoded protein: CASKGRAINKEQCF.

This clonotype rates as hyperexpanded (1% or more). The chain uses TRBV19 and TRBJ2-3, with D unresolved. This CDR3 comprises 14 residues. Trimming removed 1 base at V and 0 bases at J, with 5 bases between. Germline CDR1 reads LNHDA; CDR2 reads SQIVND (reference sequence). This CDR3 is CASSIVYSTDTQYF. The CDR3 DNA reads TGTGCCAGTAGTATAGTATACAGCACAGATACGCAGTATTTT.

This clonotype was found many times. J is TRBJ1-2 and V is TRBV7-2; the D is unclear. Germline lookup yields CDR1 SGHTA and CDR2 FQGNSA. The V end was cut by 7 bases, the J end by 4 bases, with 13 bases between. The CDR3 runs to 13 residues. CDR3 amino acids: CASNSRAGYGYTF. CDR3 bases: TGTGCCAGCAACTCGCGGGCAGGCTATGGCTACACCTTC.

As for this clonotype: The germline gene is not matched at one end of the junction; a read error may be the cause. The V call is TRBV7-6, the J call TRBJ1-4; D not resolved. Germline V lookup: CDR1 SGHVS, CDR2 FNYEAQ. The CDR3 covers 14 residues. The CDR3 loop is CAGSAPTAGERLFF. Here the CDR3 DNA reads TGTGCCGGCAGCGCCCCGACGGCTGGTGAAAGACTGTTTTTT.

This clonotype was picked up many times. The rearrangement links TRBV7-6 to TRBJ2-1; D may be TRBD2 (6 bases). This CDR3 has 14 residues. Germline CDR1 and CDR2: SGHVS and FNYEAQ. The ends were cut back, 8 bases at V and 8 bases at J, with 19 bases in the middle. CDR3 bases: TGTGCCAGCGGCTCGGAGGGCCAGCTTGATGAGCAGTTCTTC. Translation: CASGSEGQLDEQFF.